Below are 23 T cell receptor beta chains sequenced from a single sample in a study of T cell repertoires in cytomegalovirus infection (dated by TCRdb to about 2019). Taken with the paper, the label for treatment or condition translates to: in vitro stimulation with specific CMV peptide epitopes to enrich CMV-specific T cells. These TCRs' antigens remain unknown. The listed sequencing device is Illumina HiSeq 1500. TCRdb cleaned the public reads at Q25 with fastp, built clones with MiXCR and kept in-frame beta chains. All rows with the same CDR3 protein become a single entry with the most common DNA and genes. In this sample the table shows about 360,000 distinct CDR3 sequences, about 32% of which occur a single time. The top ten clonotypes cover approximately 15% of the sample. Sequencing used cultured PBMCs, obtained from culture after CMV antigen stimulation. These receptors were obtained from a human donor in good health (CMV status not recorded). Some clones in this sample may be carry-over from other donors' samples.

This clonotype has a handful of counts. The V call is TRBV27, the J call TRBJ1-1; 9 nucleotides agree with TRBD1. The length of the CDR3 is 14 residues. Looked up from germline, CDR1 is MNHEY and CDR2 is SMNVEV (reference sequence). J was trimmed by 5 bases and V by 10 bases; bases with no gene match: 11. The CDR3 here is CATWGTGRRTEAFF. As DNA, the CDR3 is TGTGCCACCTGGGGGACAGGGAGGAGGACTGAAGCTTTCTTT.

This clonotype was detected a few times. J is TRBJ1-3 and V is TRBV27, with unresolved D. Germline V gives CDR1 MNHEY, CDR2 SMNVEV (reference sequence). The CDR3 sequence is 16 residues long. The V end lost 4 bases, the J end lost 7 bases, and 20 bases lay between the germline ends. CDR3 protein: CASSSQAVSGTNTIYF. The CDR3 coding sequence is TGTGCCAGCAGTTCTCAGGCCGTGTCCGGCACGAACACCATATATTTT.

This chain joins TRBV12-3 or TRBV12-4 and TRBJ2-3; D remains ambiguous. The germline V and J ends were trimmed by 0 bases and 1 base, with 14 bases remaining between them. This CDR3 is built from 17 residues. CDR3 DNA: TGTGCCAGCAGTTTAGCAACTTGGTGGCGGCGCACAGATACGCAGTATTTT. The encoded protein is CASSLATWWRRTDTQYF.

This clonotype turned up a few times. DNA of the CDR3: TGTGCCAGTAGTATAGCGACCCAGTATGAGGGCTACACCTTC. Translated: CASSIATQYEGYTF. The chain combines TRBV19 with TRBJ1-2; no definite D call. The CDR3 consists of 14 residues. Germline values: CDR1 LNHDA, CDR2 SQIVND (reference sequence). The V end lost 1 base, the J end lost 8 bases, and 14 bases lay between the germline ends. The variable domain in full, completed from reference TRBV19 and TRBJ1-2, reads DGGITQSPKYLFRKEGQNVTLSCEQNLNHDAMYWYRQDPGQGLRLIYYSQIVNDFQKGDIAEGYSVSREKKESFPLTVTSAQKNPTAFYLCASSIATQYEGYTFGSGTRLTVV.

V gene TRBV28 combines with J gene TRBJ2-7; 9 nucleotides line up with TRBD2. The CDR3 spans 14 residues. The J segment lost 5 bases and the V segment lost 2 bases, leaving 4 bases of the junction unmatched. Per the germline V gene, CDR1 is MDHEN and CDR2 is SYDVKM. The DNA of the CDR3 is TGTGCCAGCAGTTTAAGCGGGAGGATCGACGAGCAGTACTTC. This encodes CASSLSGRIDEQYF.

There are a few counts of this clonotype. V usage is TRBV6-6 and J usage is TRBJ1-3, with D unresolved. The V end lost 7 bases, the J end lost 1 base, and 14 bases lay between the germline ends. The CDR3 covers 15 residues. Germline CDR1 reads MNHNY; CDR2 reads SVGAGI (reference sequence). The CDR3, as DNA: TGTGCCAGCATCGCTGGCGGGGTATCTGGAAACACCATATATTTT. Residues: CASIAGGVSGNTIYF.

This clonotype was seen a few times. The gene calls are TRBV27 and TRBJ2-1, with D maybe TRBD2 (5 bases). Trimming removed 0 bases from V and 4 bases from J, with 10 bases in between. This CDR3 is built from 15 residues. Germline lookup yields CDR1 MNHEY and CDR2 SMNVEV (reference sequence). This CDR3 is CASSLSRGLYNEQFF. The CDR3 DNA sequence: TGTGCCAGCAGTTTATCAAGAGGGCTTTACAATGAGCAGTTCTTC.

V gene TRBV7-2 combines with J gene TRBJ2-5, with 8 bases matching TRBD1. Losses at the gene ends were 2 bases for V and 6 bases for J; bases not matched to a gene: 11. The CDR3 runs 16 residues. CDR1 is SGHTA, CDR2 FQGNSA, per germline. This chain's CDR3 is CASSLRGVTGEKTQYF. The CDR3 region has the DNA TGTGCCAGCAGCTTAAGGGGGGTGACAGGGGAGAAGACCCAGTACTTC. The variable domain in full, completed from reference TRBV7-2 and TRBJ2-5, reads GAGVSQSPSNKVTEKGKDVELRCDPISGHTALYWYRQSLGQGLEFLIYFQGNSAPDKSGLPSDRFSAERTGGSVSTLTIQRTQQEDSAVYLCASSLRGVTGEKTQYFGPGTRLLVL.

A few counts support this clonotype. The chain has TRBV6-2 or TRBV6-3 and TRBJ2-7; no clear D gene. The V end was cut by 5 bases, the J end by 3 bases, with 8 bases between. CDR3 length: 12 residues. Germline CDR1 and CDR2: MNHEY and SVGEGT. CDR3 region: CASSRVSYEQYF. DNA of the CDR3: TGTGCCAGCAGTCGTGTTAGCTACGAGCAGTACTTC.

The chain joins TRBV10-3 to TRBJ2-1; no clear D. The germline V gene has CDR1 ENHRY and CDR2 SYGVKD. Trimming stripped 8 bases from V and 5 bases from J, with 10 bases between. The CDR3 spans 12 residues. CDR3 in amino acids: CAIGQLDNEQFF. CDR3 DNA sequence: TGTGCCATCGGGCAGTTGGACAATGAGCAGTTCTTC.

The chain couples TRBV9 to TRBJ2-3; D is uncertain. This CDR3 comprises 13 residues. The V end was cut by 3 bases, the J end by 5 bases, with 10 bases between. CDR1 SGDLS and CDR2 YYNGEE come from the germline V gene. CDR3 loop: CASSAATQDTQYF. The CDR3 coding sequence is TGTGCCAGCAGCGCGGCTACGCAAGATACGCAGTATTTT.

Many counts were recorded for this clonotype. The V and J genes are TRBV7-2 and TRBJ2-1, with D maybe TRBD1 (6 bases). Trimming shortened V by 5 bases and J by 0 bases, and 11 bases separated the two germline ends. The germline V gene has CDR1 SGHTA and CDR2 FQGNSA. CDR3 length: 15 residues. The CDR3 sequence: CASSRDIPSYNEQFF. DNA for the CDR3: TGTGCCAGCAGCCGGGACATCCCCTCCTACAATGAGCAGTTCTTC.

This clonotype was seen only a few times. J is TRBJ2-3 and V is TRBV7-6; 9 bases agree with TRBD2. The CDR3 contains 16 residues. Unmatched junction bases numbered 11, after V lost 6 bases and J lost 4 bases. Germline V gives CDR1 SGHVS, CDR2 FNYEAQ. The CDR3 is CASSFRLAETSDTQYF. The DNA for the CDR3 is TGTGCCAGCAGTTTTCGACTAGCGGAGACTTCAGATACGCAGTATTTT.

This clonotype was observed a handful of times. The chain is built from TRBV29-1 and TRBJ2-5; TRBD2 matches at 8 bases. V dropped 7 bases and J dropped 0; count of bases not matched to a gene: 10. Germline CDR1 reads SQVTM; CDR2 reads ANQGSEA. This CDR3 is 15 amino acids long. The CDR3 DNA follows: TGCAGCGGACGGGAGGGGAGGGCAAACCAAGAGACCCAGTACTTC. Its translation is CSGREGRANQETQYF.

This clonotype has a count of ten or more. The chain has TRBV7-2 and TRBJ2-3; 9 bases agree with TRBD2. Germline CDR1 SGHTA, CDR2 FQGNSA. This CDR3 region has 17 residues. V shed 5 bases, J shed 4 bases, and the junction held 13 bases outside the gene matches. CDR3 region: CASSPRTPGLAADTQYF. CDR3 DNA sequence: TGTGCCAGCAGCCCGCGGACCCCGGGACTAGCTGCAGATACGCAGTATTTT.

The chain is built from TRBV12-3 or TRBV12-4 and TRBJ1-1; possibly TRBD1 for D (5 bases). The CDR3 runs 15 residues. V was pared by 2 bases and J by 6 bases, with 16 bases between. The CDR3 reads CASSLFSVQGAEAFF. Here the CDR3 DNA reads TGTGCCAGCAGTTTATTCTCCGTGCAGGGTGCTGAAGCTTTCTTT.

The chain has TRBV7-9 and TRBJ1-1; 9 nucleotides align to TRBD1. The CDR3 contains 18 residues. V was pared by 5 bases and J by 0 bases, with 13 bases of the junction left unmatched. Germline assignment: CDR1 SEHNR and CDR2 FQNEAQ (reference sequence). CDR3 coding DNA: TGTGCCAGCAGCCTCAACAGGGGGGGACAGGGCATGAACACTGAAGCTTTCTTT. The encoded protein is CASSLNRGGQGMNTEAFF.

This clonotype showed up many times. This sequence joins TRBV7-2 and TRBJ1-4; D is undetermined. The CDR3 has 14 amino acids. Trimming cost V 5 bases and J 0 bases, with 7 bases left between them. Per the germline V gene, CDR1 is SGHTA and CDR2 is FQGNSA. CDR3 coding DNA: TGTGCCAGCAGCCCAGACGCAACTAATGAAAAACTGTTTTTT. This gives the protein CASSPDATNEKLFF.

The J gene is TRBJ2-3, the V gene TRBV29-1; TRBD2 matches 15 bases. Trimming at V came to 5 bases and at J to 0 bases, leaving 12 bases not matched to a gene. The germline V gene encodes CDR1 SQVTM and CDR2 ANQGSEA. The CDR3 has 19 amino acids. The CDR3 reads CSVRRTSGRARGSTDTQYF. The CDR3 DNA reads as TGCAGCGTTCGTCGGACTAGCGGGAGGGCCCGGGGGAGCACAGATACGCAGTATTTT.

The rearrangement uses TRBV28 and TRBJ2-4; D is perhaps TRBD1 (6 bases). Germline V gene sequence: CDR1 MDHEN, CDR2 SYDVKM. Between the trimmed V and J ends, which lost 6 bases and 0 bases, there was a span of 12 bases. This CDR3 is built from 15 residues. Written as DNA, the CDR3 is TGTGCCAGCAGACACCCGGGACAAGCCAAAAACATTCAGTACTTC. Protein product: CASRHPGQAKNIQYF.

The chain joins TRBV11-2 to TRBJ1-2; no reliable D call. Trimming stripped 2 bases from V and 8 bases from J, with 15 bases between. CDR1 is SGHAT, CDR2 FQNNGV, per germline. The CDR3 sequence is 14 residues long. CDR3 nucleotide sequence: TGTGCCAGCAGCTTATTCCTTGCAACTGGGGGCTACACCTTC. Encoded protein: CASSLFLATGGYTF.

This clonotype was seen at least ten times. This chain links TRBV6-2 or TRBV6-3 with TRBJ2-1; 11 nucleotides match TRBD2. The CDR3 loop spans 13 amino acids. The V gene end was trimmed by 7 bases and the J gene end by 8 bases; junction bases not matched to a gene: 4. CDR1 is MNHEY, CDR2 SVGEGT, per germline. In DNA, the CDR3 is TGTGCCAGCAAGTCTAGCGGGAGGTATGAGCAGTTCTTC. Its protein product is CASKSSGRYEQFF.

The chain carries TRBV7-2 and TRBJ2-3; D remains ambiguous. The V gene lost 5 bases and the J gene lost 4 bases, with 16 bases spanning the gap. The CDR3 is 15 amino acids. Germline V lookup: CDR1 SGHTA, CDR2 FQGNSA. CDR3 loop: CASSPGSARADTQYF. CDR3 coding DNA: TGTGCCAGCAGCCCCGGGTCCGCAAGGGCAGATACGCAGTATTTT. The complete variable domain, with remaining parts taken from reference TRBV7-2 and TRBJ2-3, reads GAGVSQSPSNKVTEKGKDVELRCDPISGHTALYWYRQSLGQGLEFLIYFQGNSAPDKSGLPSDRFSAERTGGSVSTLTIQRTQQEDSAVYLCASSPGSARADTQYFGPGTRLTVL.